These 28 T cell receptor beta chains were all obtained from the same sample, sequenced in a study of neurological immune-mediated disorders. MiXCR, applied by TCRdb to the 5' RACE reads, yields one record per CDR3 protein. The data contain fewer than 80,000 distinct CDR3 sequences, around 4.8% of them singletons. The source material was PBMCs. The source is a woman aged 50 to 65 with multiple sclerosis.

This clonotype was counted ten times or more. CDR3 amino acids: CSAWTSGGGTDTQYF. The DNA for the CDR3 is TGCAGTGCCTGGACTAGCGGGGGTGGGACAGATACGCAGTATTTT. V gene TRBV20-1 combines with J gene TRBJ2-3, with 13 bases matching TRBD2. The CDR3 contains 15 residues. With 6 bases clipped from V and 3 bases from J, the junction kept 6 bases outside the gene matches. The V gene's germline CDR1 is DFQATT and CDR2 SNEGSKA (reference sequence).

This clonotype was counted between two and nine times. The chain is built from TRBV18 and TRBJ1-5, with 7 bases that match TRBD1. V shed 2 bases and J 6 bases; nucleotides not matched to a gene: 4. The CDR3 runs 14 residues. CDR1 and CDR2 from the germline V gene are KGHSH and LQKENI. The CDR3 DNA reads TGTGCCAGCTCACCAGACAGGGCAGGTCAGCCCCAGCATTTT. This codes for CASSPDRAGQPQHF.

This clonotype was picked up many times. The chain joins TRBV27 to TRBJ2-7; TRBD1 matches 7 bases. The CDR3 loop spans 13 amino acids. Unmatched junction bases numbered 6, after V lost 5 bases and J lost 5 bases. Germline loops: CDR1 MNHEY, CDR2 SMNVEV (reference sequence). For the CDR3, the DNA is TGTGCCAGCAGTCCCGACAGGGTACACGAGCAGTACTTC. Translated: CASSPDRVHEQYF.

This clonotype came up many times. This sequence joins TRBV11-2 and TRBJ1-6; no firm D call. The V end lost 3 bases, the J end lost 9 bases, and 15 bases lay between the germline ends. The CDR3 loop spans 15 amino acids. CDR1 is SGHAT and CDR2 is FQNNGV in the germline V gene. CDR3 amino acids: CASSFEVAGSSPLHF. The CDR3 nucleotides are TGTGCCAGCAGCTTCGAGGTCGCGGGTAGTTCACCCCTCCACTTT.

This clonotype was counted ten times or more. CDR3 in amino acids: CASRGHDRVDQPQHF. DNA for the CDR3: TGTGCCAGCAGGGGACATGACAGGGTTGATCAGCCCCAGCATTTT. V is TRBV6-2 or TRBV6-3 and J is TRBJ1-5, with 7 bases identical to TRBD1. J lost 5 bases, V lost 6 bases, and 10 bases had no gene match. This CDR3 has 15 residues. Germline V gives CDR1 MNHEY, CDR2 SVGEGT.

This clonotype came up many times. The chain joins TRBV4-3 to TRBJ2-7; D is perhaps TRBD2 (6 bases). Germline V CDR1 and CDR2: LGHNA, YSLEER. The CDR3 length is 19 residues. The ends were cut back, 0 bases at V and 0 bases at J, with 21 bases in the middle. The CDR3 sequence: CASSQDLPGGGVGSYEQYF. For the CDR3, the DNA is TGCGCCAGCAGCCAAGATCTTCCGGGCGGCGGGGTGGGCTCCTACGAGCAGTACTTC.

This clonotype was seen at least ten times. V usage is TRBV3-1 and J usage is TRBJ2-2; 9 bases line up with TRBD2. Unmatched junction bases numbered 5, after V lost 2 bases and J lost 1 base. This CDR3 spans 17 amino acids. The V gene's germline CDR1 is LGHDT and CDR2 YNNKEL (reference sequence). The CDR3 DNA reads TGTGCCAGCAGCCAACGGGGACTAGCCAGGAACACCGGGGAGCTGTTTTTT. Residues: CASSQRGLARNTGELFF.

This clonotype was counted many times. V and J are TRBV24-1 and TRBJ2-1; the D is unclear. This CDR3 spans 17 amino acids. CDR1 is KGHDR, CDR2 SFDVKD, per germline. V was clipped by 12 bases and J by 0 bases, with 23 bases between them. CDR3 region: CAFKAESPHSSYNEQFF. As DNA, the CDR3 is TGTGCCTTCAAAGCCGAGTCGCCCCATAGCTCCTACAATGAGCAGTTCTTC.

J is TRBJ2-3 and V is TRBV12-5; 13 bases line up with TRBD2. After removal of 5 bases from V and 0 bases from J, the junction contained 14 bases not matched to a gene. The CDR3 is made up of 20 amino acids. Germline CDR1 and CDR2: LGHNT and FRNRAP. The DNA of the CDR3 is TGTGCTAGTGGTGGGAGACCCCCAACTAGCGGGGGGGCAAGCACAGATACGCAGTATTTT. This gives the protein CASGGRPPTSGGASTDTQYF.

This clonotype appeared a few times. The CDR3 region has the DNA TGTGCCAGCAGCTTTAGCGGCCCAGATACGCAGTATTTT. This translates into CASSFSGPDTQYF. The chain combines TRBV5-6 with TRBJ2-3; possible D gene TRBD2, 6 bases. The CDR3 consists of 13 residues. The V gene's germline CDR1 is SGHDT and CDR2 YYEEEE. The V gene lost 2 bases and the J gene lost 4 bases, with 8 bases spanning the gap.

In this sample, this clonotype turned up many times. This rearrangement joins TRBV24-1 to TRBJ1-1, with D unclear. CDR1 is KGHDR, CDR2 SFDVKD, per germline. The CDR3 runs to 13 residues. V was cut by 6 bases and J by 5 bases, with 12 bases left in between. CDR3 residues: CATSTGSQTEAFF. The CDR3 nucleotides are TGTGCCACCAGTACGGGTTCTCAAACTGAAGCTTTCTTT.

This clonotype was seen many times. The chain joins TRBV20-1 to TRBJ2-1; D gene uncertain. The germline CDR1 and CDR2 sequences are DFQATT and SNEGSKA (reference sequence). There are 15 residues in the CDR3. Trimming shortened V by 5 bases and J by 0 bases, and 14 bases separated the two germline ends. The CDR3 DNA reads as TGCAGTGCTCTTGAACTGGAGAGCTCCTACAATGAGCAGTTCTTC. Translation: CSALELESSYNEQFF.

This clonotype appeared many times. The chain couples TRBV24-1 to TRBJ1-5; no definite D call. Germline V gene sequence: CDR1 KGHDR, CDR2 SFDVKD. The CDR3 runs to 16 residues. With 9 bases removed from V and 7 bases from J, the gap between germline ends came to 24 bases. This chain's CDR3 is CATSRGSGPRPQPQHF. The CDR3 region has the DNA TGTGCCACCTCCCGAGGATCGGGCCCACGACCCCAGCCCCAGCATTTT.

This clonotype was seen repeatedly, ten times or more. The chain links TRBV12-3 or TRBV12-4 to TRBJ2-5, with 8 bases aligning to TRBD1. CDR3 length: 14 residues. Trimming removed 6 bases from V and 4 bases from J; junction bases left unmatched: 7. CDR3 nucleotide sequence: TGTGCCAGCAGCCGGACAGGGCTTTCAGAGACCCAGTACTTC. Translating it yields CASSRTGLSETQYF.

This clonotype was seen at least ten times. DNA for the CDR3: TGTGCCAGCAGCACGGGGGCCTACAATGAGCAGTTCTTC. Translating gives CASSTGAYNEQFF. This chain connects TRBV6-5 to TRBJ2-1, with a weak D call TRBD2 (6 bases). The V end was cut by 6 bases, the J end by 2 bases, with 8 bases between. The germline CDR1 and CDR2 sequences are MNHEY and SVGAGI. CDR3 length: 13 residues.

This clonotype was seen ten or more times. The chain combines TRBV6-5 with TRBJ1-2, with a possible D match to TRBD1 (5 bases). The V and J ends lost 2 bases and 2 bases respectively, with 6 bases between them. The length of the CDR3 is 13 residues. Looked up from germline, CDR1 is MNHEY and CDR2 is SVGAGI. The CDR3 protein is CASSYEGNYGYTF. For the CDR3, the DNA is TGTGCCAGCAGTTACGAGGGGAACTATGGCTACACCTTC.

Ten or more counts support this clonotype. The chain links TRBV10-3 to TRBJ2-7; D is ambiguous. V gave up 0 bases and J gave up 10 bases, with 7 bases separating them. This CDR3 spans 11 amino acids. Per the germline V gene, CDR1 is ENHRY and CDR2 is SYGVKD. This chain's CDR3 is CAISESVFQYF. CDR3 in DNA: TGTGCCATCAGTGAGTCGGTATTTCAGTACTTC.

In its sample, this clonotype was seen many times. This chain connects TRBV5-6 to TRBJ1-2, with 8 bases fitting TRBD1. V trimming: 2 bases; J trimming: 3 bases; junction bases outside the gene matches: 15. CDR1 SGHDT and CDR2 YYEEEE come from the germline V gene. CDR3 length: 18 residues. CDR3: CASSFYRTGRMMDYGYTF. The CDR3 bases are TGTGCCAGCAGCTTTTACAGGACAGGGAGGATGATGGACTATGGCTACACCTTC. Filled out from reference TRBV5-6 and TRBJ1-2, the complete variable domain reads DAGVTQSPTHLIKTRGQQVTLRCSPKSGHDTVSWYQQALGQGPQFIFQYYEEEERQRGNFPDRFSGHQFPNYSSELNVNALLLGDSALYLCASSFYRTGRMMDYGYTFGSGTRLTVV.

The chain employs TRBV5-1 and TRBJ2-7; the D is unclear. The CDR3 runs to 13 residues. Germline loops: CDR1 SGHRS, CDR2 YFSETQ. V gave up 0 bases and J gave up 4 bases, with 8 bases separating them. CDR3 sequence: CASSLGPGYEQYV. The CDR3 nucleotides read TGCGCCAGCAGCTTGGGTCCCGGATACGAGCAGTACGTC.

This clonotype was observed a few times. The chain carries TRBV6-6 and TRBJ1-2; 11 bases fit TRBD1. J was trimmed by 4 bases and V by 7 bases; bases with no gene match: 5. This CDR3 has 14 amino acids. Germline-derived CDR1 and CDR2 are MNHNY and SVGAGI (reference sequence). Here the CDR3 DNA reads TGTGCCAGCACCCTCGGACAGGGGGCCTATGGCTACACCTTC. Translation gives CASTLGQGAYGYTF.

Comments on this clonotype: The junction does not match germline at one end; this may be a read error. This chain uses TRBV15 with TRBJ1-6; 9 positions match TRBD1. Germline-derived CDR1 and CDR2 are LNHNV and YYDKDF (reference sequence). CDR3 length: 19 amino acids. CDR3 amino acids: CATSSRPGQGFSYNSPLNF. CDR3 nucleotide sequence: TGTGCCACCAGCAGTCGTCCGGGACAGGGCTTCTCCTATAATTCACCCCTCAACTTT.

This clonotype has ten or more counts. V gene TRBV12-3 or TRBV12-4 combines with J gene TRBJ2-3; D perhaps matches TRBD2 (7 bases). Trimming stripped 6 bases from V and 3 bases from J, with 10 bases between. The CDR3 consists of 13 residues. The CDR3 sequence: CASSRGATDTQYF. Here the CDR3 DNA reads TGTGCCAGCAGCCGGGGGGCGACAGATACGCAGTATTTT.

This clonotype was seen at least ten times. This sequence joins TRBV6-2 or TRBV6-3 and TRBJ1-1; D remains unclear. CDR3 size: 13 residues. Germline V gene data show CDR1 as MNHEY and CDR2 as SVGEGT. Trimming left V 2 bases short and J 5 bases short, with 9 bases between. CDR3 DNA sequence: TGTGCCAGCAGTTACGGTGAAGAAACTGAAGCTTTCTTT. Amino acids: CASSYGEETEAFF.

In its sample, this clonotype was seen once. A read error may be the cause here, since a much bigger clone is one base away. The chain carries TRBV7-8 and TRBJ2-7; possible D gene TRBD2, 5 bases. This CDR3 is 13 amino acids long. Germline V gene data show CDR1 as SGHVS and CDR2 as FQNEAQ. CDR3 loop: CTSSLAGDYEQYV. Here the CDR3 DNA reads TGTACCAGCAGCTTAGCCGGGGACTACGAGCAGTACGTC.

This clonotype was found many times. The chain carries TRBV6-5 and TRBJ2-2, with D perhaps TRBD1 or TRBD2 (5 bases each). The CDR3 covers 14 residues. With 6 bases removed from V and 3 bases from J, the gap between germline ends came to 11 bases. Germline V gives CDR1 MNHEY, CDR2 SVGAGI. The CDR3 DNA sequence: TGTGCCAGCAGGATGGGACCCGACACCGGGGAGCTGTTTTTT. It codes for CASRMGPDTGELFF.

This clonotype was counted at least ten times. V is TRBV2 and J is TRBJ2-1, with a possible D match to TRBD2 (6 bases). The CDR3 runs to 14 residues. V was trimmed by 7 bases and J by 7 bases, leaving 17 bases between them. Germline V CDR1 and CDR2: SNHLY, FYNNEI. The CDR3 region is CASITGLPTNEQFF. CDR3 DNA: TGTGCCAGCATAACGGGACTCCCAACGAATGAGCAGTTCTTC.

At least ten counts were recorded for this clonotype. V and J are TRBV12-3 or TRBV12-4 and TRBJ2-5; D unclear. The CDR3 length is 14 residues. The V end lost 4 bases, the J end lost 2 bases, and 11 bases lay between the germline ends. CDR3 nucleotides: TGTGCCAGCAGTTATGTGGGTACTCAAGAGACCCAGTACTTC. This encodes CASSYVGTQETQYF.

The table lists this clonotype with many counts. The CDR3 DNA sequence: TGTGCCAGCAGTTGGGGACAGAACACTGAAGCTTTCTTT. It specifies CASSWGQNTEAFF. This chain links TRBV12-3 or TRBV12-4 with TRBJ1-1, with D tentatively TRBD1 (6 bases). Deletions cut 4 bases from V and 1 base from J, with 7 bases between. The CDR3 loop spans 13 amino acids.